These 32 T cell receptor beta chains were sequenced from one sample in a study of regulatory T cells in long-lasting Graves disease. Construction of the TCR beta libraries employed iRepertoire HTBI primers in conjunction with Arm-PCR of CDR3 regions. Each CDR3 protein gets one entry after TCRdb re-called the multiplex PCR reads with MiXCR. The data contain a few hundred thousand distinct CDR3 sequences, approximately 16% of them singletons. The time point here: newly diagnosed GD, antithyroid drugs for less than 3 months. From RNA extracted from PBMCs, the TCR library was made. These same records also appear under a second study, on T cells in Graves' hyperthyroidism and ophthalmopathy.

Specimen: peripheral blood mononuclear cells (PBMCs), collected at new diagnosis, from a patient treated with antithyroid drugs. These receptor sequences come from a woman aged 18 to 35 with Graves disease.

Many counts were recorded for this clonotype. The chain links TRBV7-2 to TRBJ2-7, with 10 bases that match TRBD2. CDR1 and CDR2 (germline): SGHTA, FQGNSA. This CDR3 is 15 amino acids long. Germline trimming cut 6 bases from V and 2 bases from J; bases unmatched to any gene: 7. The CDR3 DNA follows: TGTGCCAGCAGGAAAACCGGGACTAGCGCCTACGAGCAGTACTTC. This translates into CASRKTGTSAYEQYF.

V and J are TRBV19 and TRBJ2-1; possible D gene TRBD2, 6 bases. The V end lost 3 bases, the J end lost 6 bases, and 18 bases lay between the germline ends. This CDR3 has 16 residues. CDR1 LNHDA and CDR2 SQIVND come from the germline V gene (reference sequence). CDR3 nucleotide sequence: TGTGCCAGTAGTATGGGTTCAGGAGGGCCTGGCAATGAGCAGTTCTTC. Amino acid sequence: CASSMGSGGPGNEQFF.

V usage is TRBV20-1 and J usage is TRBJ2-5; 7 nucleotides line up with TRBD2. CDR1 is DFQATT and CDR2 is SNEGSKA in the germline V gene (reference sequence). The CDR3 runs 14 residues. V shed 0 bases and J 1 base; nucleotides not matched to a gene: 2. The CDR3 region has the DNA TGCAGTGCTAGAGATCCTAGCGGCCAAGAGACCCAGTACTTC. Protein: CSARDPSGQETQYF.

This clonotype showed up many times. The CDR3: CASGVLSREKLFF. For the CDR3, the DNA is TGTGCCAGCGGGGTCCTATCTAGGGAAAAACTGTTTTTT. The chain uses TRBV28 and TRBJ1-4; D uncertain. The CDR3 runs 13 residues. Deletions cut 8 bases from V and 8 bases from J, with 15 bases between. Germline V gene sequence: CDR1 MDHEN, CDR2 SYDVKM. Full variable domain (missing parts from reference TRBV28 and TRBJ1-4): DVKVTQSSRYLVKRTGEKVFLECVQDMDHENMFWYRQDPGLGLRLIYFSYDVKMKEKGDIPEGYSVSREKKERFSLILESASTNQTSMYLCASGVLSREKLFFGSGTQLSVL.

Concerning this clonotype: Compared with germline, one end of the junction differs, possibly owing to a read error. The chain recombines TRBV3-1 with TRBJ1-5, with D hard to call. Germline lookup yields CDR1 LGHDT and CDR2 YNNKEL (reference sequence). The CDR3 length is 13 residues. This CDR3 reads CASSQGGNQPRHF. The CDR3 region has the DNA TGTGCCAGCAGCCAAGGAGGCAATCAGCCCCGGCATTTT.

This clonotype was detected many times. This chain uses TRBV3-1 with TRBJ2-1; 9 nucleotides line up with TRBD1. The junction had 1 base not matched to a gene; V was cut back by 3 bases and J by 4 bases. The CDR3 totals 14 residues. The V gene's germline CDR1 is LGHDT and CDR2 YNNKEL (reference sequence). The CDR3 sequence: CASSQGQGYNEQFF. In DNA, the CDR3 is TGTGCCAGCAGCCAGGGACAGGGTTACAATGAGCAGTTCTTC.

This clonotype has more than one count but fewer than ten. This chain joins TRBV5-5 and TRBJ1-1; D uncertain. The CDR3 is 13 amino acids. From germline, CDR1 is SGHKS and CDR2 YYEKEE (reference sequence). Trimming removed 1 base from V and 1 base from J, with 5 bases in between. In nucleotides, the CDR3 is TGTGCCAGCAGCTTGCAATCGAACACTGAAGCTTTCTTT. Translated, it gives CASSLQSNTEAFF.

This clonotype has a count of ten or more. This chain joins TRBV12-3 or TRBV12-4 and TRBJ2-7; no clear D gene. The germline V and J ends were trimmed by 5 bases and 6 bases, with 20 bases remaining between them. CDR3 length equals 15 residues. CDR3 residues: CASSPSSRSRGEQYF. In DNA, the CDR3 is TGTGCCAGCAGTCCGTCGAGTAGGTCACGAGGCGAGCAGTACTTC.

This clonotype occurred a few times. The rearrangement uses TRBV6-5 and TRBJ2-7; tentative D call: TRBD1 (5 bases). This CDR3 is 14 amino acids long. In germline, CDR1 is MNHEY, CDR2 SVGAGI. V lost 1 base and J 4 bases, leaving 11 bases between the germline ends. The CDR3 loop reads CASSYFGREYEQYF. In DNA, the CDR3 is TGTGCCAGCAGTTACTTTGGCAGGGAATACGAGCAGTACTTC.

The chain uses TRBV6-4 and TRBJ2-7; 8 bases are shared with TRBD1. The CDR3 extends over 14 amino acids. The V segment lost 6 bases and the J segment 3 bases; nucleotides outside the gene matches: 7. The V gene's germline CDR1 is MRHNA and CDR2 SNTAGT. The CDR3 nucleotides are TGTGCCAGCAGCGGGACAGGAGACTTCTACGAGCAGTACTTC. It specifies CASSGTGDFYEQYF.

This clonotype was counted only a few times. One junction end does not reproduce the germline sequence, and a read error may be involved. The chain couples TRBV13 to TRBJ1-2; no definite D call. Germline values: CDR1 PRHDT, CDR2 FYEKMQ (reference sequence). There are 14 residues in the CDR3. CDR3 protein: CASSDQDTNYGYTF. DNA for the CDR3: TGCGCCAGCAGCGACCAAGATACTAACTATGGCTACACCTTC.

The chain carries TRBV29-1 and TRBJ2-1; 9 positions match TRBD1. The CDR3 is made up of 12 amino acids. V lost 6 bases, J lost 10 bases, and 7 bases stayed unmatched. CDR1 is SQVTM and CDR2 is ANQGSEA in the germline V gene. In DNA form, the CDR3 reads TGCAGCGTAAGGGACAGGGCCCACGAGCAGTTCTTC. Its protein is CSVRDRAHEQFF.

This clonotype was recorded at least ten times. The genes are TRBV28 and TRBJ2-7; D not resolved. This CDR3 is 11 amino acids long. Germline CDR1 is MDHEN and CDR2 is SYDVKM. V was shortened by 6 bases and J by 6 bases, with 9 bases between the two germline ends. The CDR3 sequence: CASRLGIEQYF. DNA of the CDR3: TGTGCCAGCAGGTTGGGAATCGAGCAGTACTTC.

This clonotype was counted many times. The chain is built from TRBV2 and TRBJ1-1, with 8 bases that match TRBD1. The V segment lost 10 bases and the J segment 1 base; nucleotides outside the gene matches: 11. The CDR3 consists of 15 residues. The V gene's germline CDR1 is SNHLY and CDR2 FYNNEI. The CDR3 loop reads CATKGTGVSNTEAFF. The CDR3 region has the DNA TGTGCCACCAAAGGGACAGGAGTTTCGAACACTGAAGCTTTCTTT.

This clonotype was seen ten or more times. The V and J genes are TRBV20-1 and TRBJ2-2, with 7 nucleotides matching TRBD2. The V gene's germline CDR1 is DFQATT and CDR2 SNEGSKA (reference sequence). With V trimmed by 3 bases and J by 3 bases, 7 bases remained unmatched. This CDR3 has 15 amino acids. Here the CDR3 reads CSASAGDWHTGELFF. The CDR3 DNA follows: TGCAGTGCTAGTGCGGGGGACTGGCACACCGGGGAGCTGTTTTTT.

This clonotype has just a few counts. The rearrangement joins TRBV6-5 to TRBJ2-3; 9 bases are shared with TRBD2. Trimming cost V 2 bases and J 3 bases; bases outside gene matches: 6. CDR1 and CDR2 (germline): MNHEY, SVGAGI. This CDR3 contains 16 residues. The DNA of the CDR3 is TGTGCCAGCAGTTACGAGGCGGGAGGGCCGACAGATACGCAGTATTTT. This translates into CASSYEAGGPTDTQYF.

The genes are TRBV27 and TRBJ2-5; TRBD2 aligns across 12 bases. The CDR3 sequence is 18 residues long. V lost 2 bases to trimming and J lost 1 base; unmatched junction nucleotides: 8. Germline CDR1 MNHEY, CDR2 SMNVEV (reference sequence). The CDR3 here is CASSLTSGRWTTQETQYF. CDR3 nucleotide sequence: TGTGCCAGCAGTTTAACTAGCGGGAGGTGGACGACCCAAGAGACCCAGTACTTC.

The rearrangement uses TRBV20-1 and TRBJ2-1; D might be TRBD2 (5 bases). Germline CDR1 and CDR2: DFQATT and SNEGSKA (reference sequence). The CDR3 has 12 amino acids. The ends were cut back, 5 bases at V and 3 bases at J, with 8 bases in the middle. Here the CDR3 reads CSAPSGYNEQFF. CDR3 sequence (DNA): TGCAGTGCTCCAAGCGGCTACAATGAGCAGTTCTTC.

This clonotype was seen repeatedly, ten times or more. The chain's CDR3 is CASRGPRLGYGYTF. As DNA, the CDR3 is TGTGCCAGCAGGGGGCCTCGGCTGGGCTATGGCTACACCTTC. The rearrangement uses TRBV12-3 or TRBV12-4 and TRBJ1-2; maybe TRBD1 (5 bases). The V end was cut by 6 bases, the J end by 4 bases, with 15 bases between. This CDR3 comprises 14 residues.

This clonotype came up many times. The chain carries TRBV29-1 and TRBJ2-7; D possibly corresponds to TRBD1 (6 bases). Trimming shortened V by 7 bases and J by 3 bases, and 19 bases separated the two germline ends. The CDR3 is 14 amino acids. CDR1 SQVTM and CDR2 ANQGSEA come from the germline V gene. The CDR3 sequence is CSATLSGAVYEQYF. For the CDR3, the DNA is TGCAGCGCCACTCTCTCAGGGGCTGTCTACGAGCAGTACTTC.

This clonotype has a handful of counts. The rearrangement links TRBV14 to TRBJ2-1; tentative D call: TRBD1 (5 bases). This CDR3 comprises 16 residues. The V gene's germline CDR1 is SGHDN and CDR2 FVKESK. Between the trimmed V and J ends, which lost 1 base and 0 bases, there was a span of 10 bases. The CDR3 protein is CASSQASTVSYNEQFF. In DNA form, the CDR3 reads TGTGCCAGCAGCCAAGCCTCGACAGTCTCCTACAATGAGCAGTTCTTC.

The J gene is TRBJ2-5, the V gene TRBV15, with D possibly matching TRBD2 (5 bases). Germline V lookup: CDR1 LNHNV, CDR2 YYDKDF (reference sequence). V gave up 0 bases and J gave up 5 bases, with 25 bases separating them. The CDR3 runs to 19 residues. The CDR3, as DNA: TGTGCCACCAGCAGAGATTTCTGGTCAGCACCATCGTGGGAGGAGACCCAGTACTTC. It yields the protein CATSRDFWSAPSWEETQYF.

The J gene is TRBJ1-5, the V gene TRBV18; 9 bases are shared with TRBD1. Germline lookup yields CDR1 KGHSH and CDR2 LQKENI. J lost 6 bases, V lost 4 bases, and 4 bases had no gene match. CDR3 size: 14 residues. As DNA, the CDR3 is TGTGCCAGCTCACGCCCGGGACAGGGTCAGCCCCAGCATTTT. This sequence encodes CASSRPGQGQPQHF.

This clonotype showed up many times. The gene calls are TRBV7-2 and TRBJ2-7; weak D call: TRBD2 (5 bases). This CDR3 has 16 amino acids. V gave up 5 bases and J gave up 0 bases, with 17 bases separating them. Germline lookup yields CDR1 SGHTA and CDR2 FQGNSA. This CDR3 reads CASSPPARAFSYEQYF. Here the CDR3 DNA reads TGTGCCAGCAGCCCCCCGGCGCGGGCCTTCTCCTACGAGCAGTACTTC.

This clonotype has at least ten counts. The rearrangement joins TRBV7-2 to TRBJ2-1, with 13 bases aligning to TRBD2. Germline V lookup: CDR1 SGHTA, CDR2 FQGNSA. V lost 1 base and J lost 7; bases outside the gene matches: 7. The CDR3 is 17 amino acids. CDR3 sequence (DNA): TGTGCCAGCAGCTTAGTGGGGACTAGCGGGACCGCTAATGAGCAGTTCTTC. The encoded protein is CASSLVGTSGTANEQFF.

The chain joins TRBV27 to TRBJ2-1; TRBD2 agrees at 8 bases. V dropped 4 bases and J dropped 3; count of bases not matched to a gene: 2. The CDR3 consists of 14 residues. Germline V gene data show CDR1 as MNHEY and CDR2 as SMNVEV (reference sequence). The CDR3 bases are TGTGCCAGCAGTTCGGGACTAGACTACAATGAGCAGTTCTTC. It yields the protein CASSSGLDYNEQFF.

The gene calls are TRBV4-2 and TRBJ2-7; D may be TRBD2 (6 bases). From germline, CDR1 is LGHNA and CDR2 YNFKEQ. The CDR3 sequence is 16 residues long. V was cut by 0 bases and J by 0 bases, with 12 bases left in between. CDR3 nucleotide sequence: TGTGCCAGCAGCCAAGATGAGCGGGCAATCTCCTACGAGCAGTACTTC. This codes for CASSQDERAISYEQYF.

This chain uses TRBV5-8 with TRBJ1-5, with no clear D. The V gene lost 4 bases and the J gene lost 1 base, with 15 bases spanning the gap. This CDR3 has 16 residues. CDR1 and CDR2 from the germline V gene are SGHTS and YDEGEE. The CDR3: CASSTPRPVSNQPQHF. CDR3 nucleotide sequence: TGTGCCAGCAGCACACCTCGACCGGTCAGCAATCAGCCCCAGCATTTT.

The rearrangement uses TRBV27 and TRBJ2-7, with 7 positions matching TRBD2. J lost 1 base, V lost 3 bases, and 6 bases had no gene match. The CDR3 consists of 15 residues. Germline lookup yields CDR1 MNHEY and CDR2 SMNVEV (reference sequence). As DNA, the CDR3 is TGTGCCAGCAGTTTCCTTGGCGGGAGTTCCTACGAGCAGTACTTC. Protein product: CASSFLGGSSYEQYF.

At least ten counts were recorded for this clonotype. This chain links TRBV7-6 with TRBJ2-1; 13 positions match TRBD2. The trim removed 5 bases at V and 8 bases at J, leaving 6 bases unmatched. Germline CDR1 is SGHVS and CDR2 is FNYEAQ. The CDR3 totals 15 residues. This CDR3 reads CASSLLAGGPHEQFF. The CDR3 bases are TGTGCCAGCAGCCTACTAGCGGGAGGGCCCCATGAGCAGTTCTTC.

This clonotype was observed a few times. The chain employs TRBV7-2 and TRBJ2-2, with 7 nucleotides matching TRBD1. V lost 5 bases, J lost 5 bases, and 11 bases stayed unmatched. CDR1 and CDR2 from the germline V gene are SGHTA and FQGNSA. The CDR3 contains 16 residues. CDR3 bases: TGTGCCAGCAGCGGACGTAGTACAGGGGTGACCGGGGAGCTGTTTTTT. As protein: CASSGRSTGVTGELFF.

The rearrangement links TRBV28 to TRBJ2-2; possibly TRBD1 for D (6 bases). The V end was cut by 4 bases, the J end by 2 bases, with 11 bases between. The germline V gene has CDR1 MDHEN and CDR2 SYDVKM. CDR3 size: 15 residues. The CDR3 loop reads CASSSGQFNTGELFF. CDR3 bases: TGTGCCAGCAGTTCAGGACAGTTTAACACCGGGGAGCTGTTTTTT.